This entry lists 3 T cell receptor beta chains sequenced from one sample in a study of T cells after yellow fever vaccination. TCRdb called the 5' RACE reads again in MiXCR, with one record for every CDR3 protein. The table has about 300,000 distinct CDR3 sequences, around 10% seen once. Material: CD4+ T cells sorted from PBMCs, obtained 5 days after the yellow fever booster vaccination. The receptor source for this set is a man between 18 and 29 years old who received the YFV17D yellow fever vaccine.

This chain links TRBV29-1 with TRBJ2-1, with D perhaps matching TRBD1 or TRBD2 (6 bases each). V lost 8 bases to trimming and J lost 4 bases, with 18 bases between them. CDR1 and CDR2 from the germline V gene are SQVTM and ANQGSEA. The CDR3 has 14 amino acids. CDR3 DNA: TGCAGCCTTGGGGGGCCTAATCCTTACAATGAGCAGTTCTTC. Protein sequence: CSLGGPNPYNEQFF.

The rearrangement joins TRBV25-1 to TRBJ1-1, with D perhaps TRBD1 (6 bases). The CDR3 is 16 residues long. V was trimmed by 3 bases and J by 0 bases, leaving 14 bases between them. CDR1 is MGHDK and CDR2 is SYGVNS in the germline V gene. The CDR3 DNA sequence: TGTGCCAGCAGTGAGACTCTGGACAGCTTGAACACTGAAGCTTTCTTT. Translating it yields CASSETLDSLNTEAFF.

This chain uses TRBV4-3 with TRBJ1-4; no firm D call. Germline V gene data show CDR1 as LGHNA and CDR2 as YSLEER. This CDR3 has 15 amino acids. Trimming pared 0 bases from V and 8 bases from J, leaving 13 bases between. The CDR3 DNA sequence: TGCGCCAGCAGCCAAGAAGCGGAGGGATGGGAAAAACTGTTTTTT. The encoded protein is CASSQEAEGWEKLFF.